The present T cell receptor (beta chain) was sequenced within a study of cytomegalovirus exposure and HLA in healthy donors. V was cut by 3 bases and J by 7 bases, with 6 bases left in between. The V gene's germline CDR1 is LGHNT and CDR2 FRNRAP. The length of the CDR3 is 11 residues. Study findings and constraints: Reports state that TCR beta sequences accurately predicted most subjects' HLA-A and HLA-B alleles.

Points on this clone: Its antigen is not identified.

In the PCR, 60 Vbeta and 13 Jbeta primers were used. Using immunoSEQ multiplex PCR, the repertoire was profiled, and TCRdb retains in-frame clones only, with some absent. Here the sample spans almost 80,000 clones, roughly two thirds being singletons. J is TRBJ1-1 and V is TRBV12-5; D might be TRBD1 (5 bases). The sequenced sample consisted of PBMCs. This receptor was taken from a woman in her forties or fifties in good health and CMV-seropositive. CDR3 nucleotide sequence: TGTGCTAGTGGTTTTAGGGGTGAAGCTTTCTTT. The encoded protein is CASGFRGEAFF.